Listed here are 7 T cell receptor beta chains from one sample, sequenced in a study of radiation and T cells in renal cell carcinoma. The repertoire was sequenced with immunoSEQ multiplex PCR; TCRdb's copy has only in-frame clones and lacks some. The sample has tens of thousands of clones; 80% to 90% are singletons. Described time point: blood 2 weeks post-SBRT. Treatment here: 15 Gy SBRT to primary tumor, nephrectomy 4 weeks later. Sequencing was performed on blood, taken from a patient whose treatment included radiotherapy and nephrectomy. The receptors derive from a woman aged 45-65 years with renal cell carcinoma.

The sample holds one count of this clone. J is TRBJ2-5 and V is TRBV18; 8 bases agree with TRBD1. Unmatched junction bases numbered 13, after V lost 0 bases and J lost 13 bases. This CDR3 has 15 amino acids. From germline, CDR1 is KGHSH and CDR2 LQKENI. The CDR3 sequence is CASSPPGQGAPGWYF. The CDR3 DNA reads TGTGCCAGCTCACCACCCGGGCAGGGGGCCCCCGGATGGTACTTC.

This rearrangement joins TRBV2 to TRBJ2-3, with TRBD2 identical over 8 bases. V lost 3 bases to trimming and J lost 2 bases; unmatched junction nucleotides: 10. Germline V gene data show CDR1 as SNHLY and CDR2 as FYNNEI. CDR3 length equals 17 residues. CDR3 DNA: TGTGCCAGCAGTGAGGGGTCCAGCGGGGGCCTCACAGATACGCAGTATTTT. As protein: CASSEGSSGGLTDTQYF. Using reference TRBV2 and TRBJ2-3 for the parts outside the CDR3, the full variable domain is EPEVTQTPSHQVTQMGQEVILRCVPISNHLYFYWYRQILGQKVEFLVSFYNNEISEKSEIFDDQFSVERPDGSNFTLKIRSTKLEDSAMYFCASSEGSSGGLTDTQYFGPGTRLTVL.

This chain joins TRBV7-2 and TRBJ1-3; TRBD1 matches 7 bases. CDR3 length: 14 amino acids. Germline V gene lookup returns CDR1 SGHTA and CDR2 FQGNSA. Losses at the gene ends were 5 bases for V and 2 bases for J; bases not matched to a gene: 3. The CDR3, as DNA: TGTGCCAGCAGCCGAGGGGGCACTGGAAACACCATATATTTT. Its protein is CASSRGGTGNTIYF.

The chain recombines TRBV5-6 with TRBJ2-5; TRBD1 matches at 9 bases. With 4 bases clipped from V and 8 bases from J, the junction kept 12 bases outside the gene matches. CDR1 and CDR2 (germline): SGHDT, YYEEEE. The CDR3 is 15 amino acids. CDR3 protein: CASSTRQGEGGTQYF. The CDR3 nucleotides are TGTGCCAGCAGCACCCGACAGGGGGAAGGGGGAACCCAGTACTTC.

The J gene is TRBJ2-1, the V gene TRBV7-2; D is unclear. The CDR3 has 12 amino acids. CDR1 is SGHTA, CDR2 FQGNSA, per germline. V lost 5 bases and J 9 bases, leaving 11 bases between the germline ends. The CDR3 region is CASSRAYGEQFF. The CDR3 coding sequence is TGTGCCAGCAGCCGGGCCTACGGTGAGCAGTTCTTC.

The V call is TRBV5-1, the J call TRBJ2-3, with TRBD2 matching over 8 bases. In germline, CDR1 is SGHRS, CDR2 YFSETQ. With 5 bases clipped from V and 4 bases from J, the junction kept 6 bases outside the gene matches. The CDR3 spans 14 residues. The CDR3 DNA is TGCGCCAGCAGAGCACTAGCGGTGTCAGATACGCAGTATTTT. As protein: CASRALAVSDTQYF.

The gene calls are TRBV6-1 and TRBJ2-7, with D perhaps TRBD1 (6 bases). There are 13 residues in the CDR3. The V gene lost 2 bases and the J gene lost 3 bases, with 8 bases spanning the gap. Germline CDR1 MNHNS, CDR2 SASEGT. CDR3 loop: CASSETGIYEQYF. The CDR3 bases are TGTGCCAGCAGTGAAACAGGGATCTACGAGCAGTACTTC.